The next 21 T cell receptor beta chains were all read from a single sample in a study of cytomegalovirus exposure and HLA in healthy donors. Vbeta (60) and Jbeta (13) primers were used in the PCR. Here immunoSEQ multiplex PCR was the method, and the copy in TCRdb shows in-frame clones only, minus some. The repertoire table contains roughly 200,000 clones. The sample was PBMCs. These receptors were obtained from a man aged 25-45 years in good health and CMV-seronegative.

The chain recombines TRBV6-1 with TRBJ2-7; no clear D. V lost 6 bases to trimming and J lost 3 bases, with 12 bases between them. In germline, CDR1 is MNHNS, CDR2 SASEGT. The CDR3 is made up of 13 amino acids. The CDR3 bases are TGTGCCAGCAGGCAGACAAGAATCTACGAGCAGTACTTC. Protein product: CASRQTRIYEQYF.

The rearrangement uses TRBV19 and TRBJ2-7, with D maybe TRBD1 (6 bases). The V and J ends lost 3 bases and 0 bases respectively, with 15 bases between them. The CDR3 totals 16 residues. Germline lookup yields CDR1 LNHDA and CDR2 SQIVND (reference sequence). The CDR3 sequence: CASSIPRGHRSYEQYF. CDR3 nucleotides: TGTGCCAGTAGTATCCCTCGGGGACACCGCTCCTACGAGCAGTACTTC.

V usage is TRBV30 and J usage is TRBJ2-1; TRBD2 aligns across 10 bases. The CDR3 runs 15 residues. V was pared by 2 bases and J by 5 bases, with 6 bases of the junction left unmatched. The germline V gene has CDR1 GTSNPN and CDR2 SVGIG (reference sequence). The CDR3 reads CAWSPLGTSDNEQFF. The CDR3 nucleotides are TGTGCCTGGAGTCCCCTGGGGACTAGCGACAATGAGCAGTTCTTC.

The chain uses TRBV5-1 and TRBJ2-1, with 11 positions matching TRBD2. J lost 7 bases, V lost 0 bases, and 9 bases had no gene match. Germline values: CDR1 SGHRS, CDR2 YFSETQ. The CDR3 sequence is 17 residues long. The CDR3 DNA sequence: TGCGCCAGCAGCTTGGGGGCTAGCGGGGGGCCGTGGAATGAGCAGTTCTTC. It codes for CASSLGASGGPWNEQFF.

V and J are TRBV28 and TRBJ2-7; maybe TRBD2 (6 bases). The CDR3 extends over 15 amino acids. Trimming removed 5 bases at V and 1 base at J, with 15 bases between. Germline V gene data show CDR1 as MDHEN and CDR2 as SYDVKM. CDR3 coding DNA: TGTGCCAGCAGTCCCGACCGGAGGGGATCCTACGAGCAGTACTTC. The encoded protein is CASSPDRRGSYEQYF.

The chain couples TRBV5-4 to TRBJ2-7; 13 bases are shared with TRBD2. From germline, CDR1 is SGHNT and CDR2 YYREEE (reference sequence). The CDR3 is 16 amino acids. V shed 4 bases and J 0 bases; nucleotides not matched to a gene: 4. CDR3 region: CASSGTSGGDSYEQYF. DNA of the CDR3: TGTGCCAGCAGCGGCACTAGCGGGGGGGACTCCTACGAGCAGTACTTC.

The V call is TRBV28, the J call TRBJ1-3; tentatively, D is TRBD1 (6 bases). The V gene's germline CDR1 is MDHEN and CDR2 SYDVKM. CDR3 length equals 15 residues. V lost 4 bases and J lost 2, with 12 bases in between. The CDR3: CASSYQGSAGNTIYF. The CDR3 region has the DNA TGTGCCAGCAGTTATCAGGGGTCTGCTGGAAACACCATATATTTT.

The V gene is TRBV7-6, the J gene TRBJ1-6; D is perhaps TRBD1 (6 bases). V lost 5 bases, J lost 0 bases, and 8 bases lay in between. This CDR3 is 15 amino acids long. CDR1 is SGHVS, CDR2 FNYEAQ, per germline. The chain's CDR3 is CASSLQGSYNSPLHF. As DNA, the CDR3 is TGTGCCAGCAGCCTACAGGGCTCCTATAATTCACCCCTCCACTTT.

The rearrangement uses TRBV7-2 and TRBJ2-5; 7 nucleotides agree with TRBD2. The CDR3 has 16 residues. With 6 bases clipped from V and 5 bases from J, the junction kept 15 bases outside the gene matches. CDR1 is SGHTA, CDR2 FQGNSA, per germline. CDR3 bases: TGTGCCAGCAGTTTCTCGGGGGGAGGTAATGTGGAGACCCAGTACTTC. It codes for CASSFSGGGNVETQYF.

V is TRBV6-5 and J is TRBJ1-3; no clear D. CDR3 length: 12 amino acids. V was shortened by 6 bases and J by 0 bases, with 3 bases between the two germline ends. From germline, CDR1 is MNHEY and CDR2 SVGAGI. The CDR3 protein is CASRASGNTIYF. CDR3 coding DNA: TGTGCCAGCAGGGCCTCTGGAAACACCATATATTTT.

J is TRBJ2-7 and V is TRBV11-2; tentatively, D is TRBD1 (6 bases). Germline V gene data show CDR1 as SGHAT and CDR2 as FQNNGV. This CDR3 is 16 amino acids long. V lost 6 bases to trimming and J lost 3 bases, with 21 bases between them. CDR3 in amino acids: CASRKSTGTTLYEQYF. In DNA, the CDR3 is TGTGCCAGCAGAAAGTCTACCGGGACAACCCTCTACGAGCAGTACTTC.

J is TRBJ1-5 and V is TRBV2, with 7 bases fitting TRBD1. The V and J ends lost 5 bases and 8 bases, in that order; junction bases with no gene match: 9. Per germline, CDR1 SNHLY and CDR2 FYNNEI. There are 14 residues in the CDR3. CDR3 nucleotide sequence: TGTGCCAGCAGTAAAACAGGGGTGCGGGAGCCCCAGCATTTT. This encodes CASSKTGVREPQHF.

This chain links TRBV7-2 with TRBJ2-7, with TRBD1 matching over 8 bases. The CDR3 consists of 14 residues. Germline CDR1 is SGHTA and CDR2 is FQGNSA. The V gene end was trimmed by 5 bases and the J gene end by 4 bases; junction bases not matched to a gene: 7. The chain's CDR3 is CASSQDRAKYEQYF. CDR3 sequence (DNA): TGTGCCAGCAGCCAGGACAGGGCTAAGTACGAGCAGTACTTC.

The chain joins TRBV5-1 to TRBJ1-1; TRBD1 agrees at 9 bases. V dropped 0 bases and J dropped 3; count of bases not matched to a gene: 9. Germline V gives CDR1 SGHRS, CDR2 YFSETQ. The CDR3 is made up of 17 amino acids. The DNA of the CDR3 is TGCGCCAGCAGCTTGGTAGGTGGTTGGGACAGGGACACTGAAGCTTTCTTT. It yields the protein CASSLVGGWDRDTEAFF.

The rearrangement uses TRBV10-3 and TRBJ2-2; 7 bases line up with TRBD2. From germline, CDR1 is ENHRY and CDR2 SYGVKD. With 6 bases clipped from V and 1 base from J, the junction kept 5 bases outside the gene matches. This CDR3 comprises 15 residues. CDR3 bases: TGTGCCATCAGAGCGGGCGGGGGGAACACCGGGGAGCTGTTTTTT. This encodes CAIRAGGGNTGELFF.

The V call is TRBV12-5, the J call TRBJ2-3, with TRBD1 matching 10 bases. CDR3 size: 17 residues. The germline CDR1 and CDR2 sequences are LGHNT and FRNRAP. Unmatched junction bases numbered 10, after V lost 1 base and J lost 6 bases. The CDR3 DNA sequence: TGTGCTAGTGGTTTGGGGGAACCGACAGGGGGCGGCGATACGCAGTATTTT. Its protein is CASGLGEPTGGGDTQYF. Full variable domain (missing parts from reference TRBV12-5 and TRBJ2-3): DARVTQTPRHKVTEMGQEVTMRCQPILGHNTVFWYRQTMMQGLELLAYFRNRAPLDDSGMPKDRFSAEMPDATLATLKIQPSEPRDSAVYFCASGLGEPTGGGDTQYFGPGTRLTVL.

This sequence joins TRBV2 and TRBJ2-1, with 11 bases lining up with TRBD1. The CDR3 runs 16 residues. V dropped 4 bases and J dropped 4; count of bases not matched to a gene: 6. Germline values: CDR1 SNHLY, CDR2 FYNNEI. The CDR3 loop reads CASSGGDRGFYNEQFF. The DNA of the CDR3 is TGTGCCAGCAGTGGAGGGGACAGGGGGTTTTACAATGAGCAGTTCTTC.

The chain carries TRBV5-4 and TRBJ2-1; TRBD2 agrees at 10 bases. J lost 3 bases, V lost 1 base, and 4 bases had no gene match. Germline CDR1 reads SGHNT; CDR2 reads YYREEE (reference sequence). The CDR3 spans 16 residues. Here the CDR3 reads CASSLTSGTNYNEQFF. CDR3 DNA: TGTGCCAGCAGCTTGACTAGCGGGACTAACTACAATGAGCAGTTCTTC.

The genes are TRBV7-3 and TRBJ2-3; 7 bases are shared with TRBD2. This CDR3 has 14 residues. Germline CDR1 reads SGHTA; CDR2 reads FQGTGA. The trim removed 3 bases at V and 6 bases at J, leaving 6 bases unmatched. The CDR3 sequence is CASSLVGGRDTQYF. The CDR3 nucleotides are TGTGCCAGCAGCTTGGTGGGAGGGCGGGATACGCAGTATTTT.

This chain links TRBV2 with TRBJ1-2; D remains ambiguous. The V end lost 6 bases, the J end lost 2 bases, and 13 bases lay between the germline ends. The CDR3 spans 14 residues. CDR1 and CDR2 from the germline V gene are SNHLY and FYNNEI. The CDR3 here is CASSLQSTNYGYTF. In DNA form, the CDR3 reads TGTGCCAGCAGCCTACAGAGCACGAACTATGGCTACACCTTC.

The V and J genes are TRBV6-6 and TRBJ1-5, with D possibly TRBD1 on 6 matching bases. The CDR3 is 16 residues long. Trimming pared 6 bases from V and 1 base from J, leaving 16 bases between. Germline CDR1 MNHNY, CDR2 SVGAGI (reference sequence). The CDR3 DNA reads TGTGCCAGCAGCCAAACAACACAGGGAAGCAATCAGCCCCAGCATTTT. Translation gives CASSQTTQGSNQPQHF.